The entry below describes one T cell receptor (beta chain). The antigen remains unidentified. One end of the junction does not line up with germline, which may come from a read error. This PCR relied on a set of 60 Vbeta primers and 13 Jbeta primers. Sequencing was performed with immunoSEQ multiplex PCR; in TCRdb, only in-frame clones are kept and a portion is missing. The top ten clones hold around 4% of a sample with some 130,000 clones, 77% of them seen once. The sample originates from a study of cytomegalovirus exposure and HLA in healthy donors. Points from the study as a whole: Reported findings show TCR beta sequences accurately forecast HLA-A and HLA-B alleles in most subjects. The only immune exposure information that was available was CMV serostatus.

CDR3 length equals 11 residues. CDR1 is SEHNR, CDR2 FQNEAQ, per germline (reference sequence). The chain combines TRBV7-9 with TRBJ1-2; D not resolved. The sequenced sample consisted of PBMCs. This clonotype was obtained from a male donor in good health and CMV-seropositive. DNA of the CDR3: TGTTCCAGCAGCCTTGGGCGGGACTACACCTTC. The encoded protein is CSSSLGRDYTF.